This TCR beta chain was observed in a study of blood T cell repertoires in COVID-19. Per the original methods: Reference gene primers were amplified, and this amplification served to estimate nucleated cell counts. Profiled with immunoSEQ multiplex PCR; TCRdb holds only in-frame clones, not every one. For V, J and clone size, that table is used; D and trimming come from the DNA. The sample yields some 150,000 clones, roughly 80% seen once. Deletions cut 7 bases from V and 1 base from J, with 14 bases between. Germline CDR1 is SEHNR and CDR2 is FQNEAQ (reference sequence). The CDR3 spans 14 residues. This TCR was sampled from a woman between 40 and 50 years old who had recovered from COVID-19. Sequenced sample: PBMCs or T cells enriched from blood (not recorded which). The V call is TRBV7-9, the J call TRBJ2-7, with a weak D call TRBD2 (6 bases). CDR3 sequence: CASTLPGLSYEQYF. In nucleotides, the CDR3 is TGTGCCAGCACCCTTCCGGGACTTTCCTACGAGCAGTACTTC.